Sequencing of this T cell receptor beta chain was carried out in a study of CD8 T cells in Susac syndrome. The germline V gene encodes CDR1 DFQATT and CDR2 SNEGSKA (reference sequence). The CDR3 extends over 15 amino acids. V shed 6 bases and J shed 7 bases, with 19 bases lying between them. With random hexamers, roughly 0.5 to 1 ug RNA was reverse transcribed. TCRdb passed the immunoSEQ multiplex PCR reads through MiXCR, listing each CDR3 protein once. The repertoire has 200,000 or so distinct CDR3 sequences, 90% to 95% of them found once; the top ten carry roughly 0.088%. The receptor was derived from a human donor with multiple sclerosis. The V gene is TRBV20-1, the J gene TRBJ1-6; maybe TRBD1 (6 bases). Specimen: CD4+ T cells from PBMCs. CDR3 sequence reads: CSASPLRGANSPLHF. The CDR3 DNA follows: TGCAGTGCCTCCCCATTGCGGGGGGCCAATTCACCCCTCCACTTT.